Presented here are 6 T cell receptor beta chains from one specimen sequenced in a study of T cell changes during pregnancy in multiple sclerosis. TCRdb's table, derived via immunoSEQ multiplex PCR, lists solely in-frame clones and lacks some. The table has 25,000 to 35,000 clones, 90% seen once. This material consisted of CD4+ T cells from peripheral blood mononuclear cells, taken in the third trimester of pregnancy. Every receptor here comes from a female donor in good health, enrolled as a control in a pregnancy study.

The chain employs TRBV25-1 and TRBJ1-2, with no clear D. Trimming left V 8 bases short and J 4 bases short, with 11 bases between. The germline V gene has CDR1 MGHDK and CDR2 SYGVNS. The CDR3 spans 12 residues. CDR3 sequence (DNA): TGTGCCAGCTGGGCGGGAGGCTATGGCTACACCTTC. Residues: CASWAGGYGYTF.

This chain joins TRBV6-6 and TRBJ1-5, with D possibly matching TRBD1 (6 bases). The CDR3 covers 13 residues. V was shortened by 2 bases and J by 6 bases, with 8 bases between the two germline ends. Germline loops: CDR1 MNHNY, CDR2 SVGAGI (reference sequence). The CDR3 loop is CASSYGDTQPQHF. CDR3 sequence (DNA): TGTGCCAGCAGTTACGGGGACACTCAGCCCCAGCATTTT.

The rearrangement links TRBV5-6 to TRBJ1-2, with D perhaps matching TRBD1 (5 bases). The CDR3 covers 13 residues. The germline gives CDR1 SGHDT, CDR2 YYEEEE. V lost 0 bases, J lost 10 bases, and 13 bases lay in between. The CDR3 reads CASSLAQGGDYTF. DNA for the CDR3: TGTGCCAGCAGCTTGGCTCAGGGAGGGGACTACACCTTC. Looking up the rest from reference TRBV5-6 and TRBJ1-2 gives the full variable domain: DAGVTQSPTHLIKTRGQQVTLRCSPKSGHDTVSWYQQALGQGPQFIFQYYEEEERQRGNFPDRFSGHQFPNYSSELNVNALLLGDSALYLCASSLAQGGDYTFGSGTRLTVV.

This chain connects TRBV7-8 to TRBJ2-3; 13 bases fit TRBD2. V trimming: 6 bases; J trimming: 6 bases; junction bases outside the gene matches: 6. Per germline, CDR1 SGHVS and CDR2 FQNEAQ. This CDR3 comprises 15 residues. For the CDR3, the DNA is TGTGCCAGCAGTCAACTAGCGGGGGGGCGGGATACGCAGTATTTT. It yields the protein CASSQLAGGRDTQYF.

The V and J genes are TRBV7-2 and TRBJ1-3; 9 bases fit TRBD1. V shed 5 bases, J shed 3 bases, and the junction held 11 bases outside the gene matches. The germline V gene encodes CDR1 SGHTA and CDR2 FQGNSA. The CDR3 sequence is 17 residues long. The CDR3 DNA reads as TGTGCCAGCAGCCACCGAGCCCGACAGGGGGATGGAAACACCATATATTTT. It codes for CASSHRARQGDGNTIYF.

CDR3 protein: CASSYLFGGGMTEAFF. CDR3 bases: TGTGCCAGCAGTTACCTTTTTGGGGGAGGAATGACTGAAGCTTTCTTT. The J gene is TRBJ1-1, the V gene TRBV6-5; D might be TRBD1 (5 bases). Trimming removed 2 bases from V and 5 bases from J, with 18 bases in between. CDR1 MNHEY and CDR2 SVGAGI come from the germline V gene. CDR3 length: 16 amino acids.